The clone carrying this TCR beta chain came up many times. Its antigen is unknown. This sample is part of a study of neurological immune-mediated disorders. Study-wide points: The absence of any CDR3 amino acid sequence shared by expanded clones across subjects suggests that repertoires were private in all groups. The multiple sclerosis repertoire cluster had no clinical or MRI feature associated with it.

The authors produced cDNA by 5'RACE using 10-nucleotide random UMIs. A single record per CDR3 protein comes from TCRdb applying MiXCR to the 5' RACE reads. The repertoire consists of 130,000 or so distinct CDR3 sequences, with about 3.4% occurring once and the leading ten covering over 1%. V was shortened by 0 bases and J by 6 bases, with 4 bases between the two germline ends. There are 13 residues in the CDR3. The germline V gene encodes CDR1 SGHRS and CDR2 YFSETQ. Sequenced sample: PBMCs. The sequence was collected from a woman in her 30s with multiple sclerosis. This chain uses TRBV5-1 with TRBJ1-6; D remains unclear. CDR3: CASSLDSNSPLHF. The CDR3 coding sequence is TGCGCCAGCAGCTTGGACAGTAATTCACCCCTCCACTTT. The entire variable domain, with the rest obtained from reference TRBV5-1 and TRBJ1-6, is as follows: KAGVTQTPRYLIKTRGQQVTLSCSPISGHRSVSWYQQTPGQGLQFLFEYFSETQRNKGNFPGRFSGRQFSNSRSEMNVSTLELGDSALYLCASSLDSNSPLHFGNGTRLTVT.